A selection of T cell receptor beta chains follows, all from one sample in a study of blood T cell repertoires in COVID-19. Data came from immunoSEQ multiplex PCR; TCRdb stores just in-frame clones and leaves some out. Among around 450,000 clones listed, approximately 86% were seen once. Sequencing used PBMCs or T cells enriched from blood (not recorded which). The receptors stem from a woman between 18 and 29 years old who had recovered from COVID-19. Each CDR3 is given without its conserved first and last residue. A D gene is named only where the DNA matches it firmly.

j_gene,v_gene,d_gene,CDR3aa
TRBJ1-2,TRBV28,.,ASSPRTPRGYGYT
TRBJ2-5,TRBV9,.,ASSVGASVVGETQY
TRBJ2-1,TRBV5-6,.,ASSSGGVVYNEQF
TRBJ2-3,TRBV12-5,TRBD1,ASRRGQETDTQY
TRBJ1-2,TRBV12-5,.,ASAQGYT
TRBJ2-2,TRBV9,TRBD1,ASSALAGTGAIGELF
TRBJ1-3,TRBV5-4,.,ASSLGGSGNTIY
TRBJ2-3,TRBV5-1,.,ASSLAVRGSGTDTQY
TRBJ1-2,TRBV6-1,.,ASSPGFNVGGYT
TRBJ1-6,TRBV3-1/TRBV3-2,.,ASSQGGGLNSPLH
TRBJ1-2,TRBV5-1,.,ANSLVGDRYT
TRBJ2-7,TRBV5-6,.,ASTVSTAYEQY
TRBJ1-6,TRBV2,.,AVGQTAYNSPLH
TRBJ2-6,TRBV18,.,ASSPQRLGAGANVLT
TRBJ1-1,TRBV2,.,ASGLEGLNTEAF
TRBJ1-2,TRBV2,.,ASSEEARFPGYT
TRBJ1-4,TRBV9,.,ASSAGVSATNEKLF
TRBJ2-3,TRBV18,.,ASSPGITDTQY
TRBJ2-1,TRBV11-2,.,ASSLAGDFNNEQF
TRBJ1-1,TRBV3-1/TRBV3-2,TRBD1,ASSPGQFRRDTEAF
TRBJ2-1,TRBV6-5,TRBD2,ASRNFRGDEQF
TRBJ2-5,TRBV6-5,.,ASSYSSRVETQY
TRBJ1-2,TRBV5-1,.,ASSSPGISGYGYT
TRBJ1-5,TRBV7-2,TRBD1,ASSLGQGAWPQH
TRBJ1-2,TRBV2,TRBD1,ASSPDRNIYGYT
TRBJ1-5,TRBV2,TRBD1,ASSDYRGPPQH
TRBJ1-5,TRBV27,.,ASSFGISNQPQH
TRBJ2-1,TRBV28,.,ASFTSSYNEQF
TRBJ2-7,TRBV10-2,TRBD2,ASSLAGGAGLYEQY
TRBJ1-1,TRBV5-4,.,ASSLVGLSKENTEAF
TRBJ2-3,TRBV19,TRBD1,ASEDRTYTDTQY
TRBJ2-3,TRBV12-5,.,ASGLVRGLGSTDTQY
TRBJ2-1,TRBV2,TRBD1,ASSDAGQVFNEQF
TRBJ1-2,TRBV5-1,TRBD1,ASSLTGQYGYT
TRBJ1-4,TRBV10-3,.,AISESLGRSEKLF
TRBJ1-2,TRBV12-2,.,ASRPRRGANYGYT
TRBJ1-6,TRBV18,.,ASSPERITNSYNSPLH
TRBJ1-2,TRBV6-5,.,ASRTTGTYGYT
TRBJ2-3,TRBV11-3,TRBD1,ASSLTGFPTDTQY
TRBJ1-4,TRBV5-6,TRBD1,ASSPSGDSNEKLF
TRBJ1-1,TRBV2,.,ASSGRGRTEAF
TRBJ2-7,TRBV15,TRBD2,ATSRGGSKYEQY
TRBJ1-5,TRBV28,.,ASSPGNQPQH
TRBJ1-3,TRBV5-6,.,ASSFGAAGNTIY
TRBJ1-5,TRBV25-1,.,ATSGGGNQPQH
TRBJ1-2,TRBV28,.,ASTVQGTNYGYT
TRBJ1-6,TRBV25-1,.,ASSQAGGDNSPLH
TRBJ1-3,TRBV12-3/TRBV12-4,.,ASSYRDTIY
TRBJ2-7,TRBV19,.,ASSIDRPGTYEQY
TRBJ1-2,TRBV6-5,.,ASGAGLGYGYT
TRBJ2-5,TRBV11-2,TRBD2,ASSSGGSSGSQETQY
TRBJ1-2,TRBV7-8,TRBD1,ASSLGYRDRNPGYGYT
TRBJ2-5,TRBV24-1,TRBD2,ATSDTPSGAQETQY
TRBJ2-3,TRBV5-4,.,ASSLRGRGASTDTQY